A single TCR beta chain is shown here with its context. CDR3 length equals 13 residues. With V trimmed by 10 bases and J by 1 base, 7 bases remained unmatched. Germline-derived CDR1 and CDR2 are SGHNT and YYREEE (reference sequence). Here immunoSEQ multiplex PCR was the method, and the copy in TCRdb shows in-frame clones only, minus some. The data contain roughly 35,000 clones, approximately 90% of them singletons. This record comes from a study of T cell changes during pregnancy in multiple sclerosis. V usage is TRBV5-4 and J usage is TRBJ2-7; 8 nucleotides line up with TRBD1. The receptor was isolated from a female donor with multiple sclerosis, enrolled in a pregnancy study. The source material was CD8+ T cells from peripheral blood mononuclear cells, sampled in the first trimester of pregnancy. The CDR3 here is CAWGDRLSYEQYF. CDR3 coding DNA: TGTGCCTGGGGGGACAGGCTTTCCTACGAGCAGTACTTC.